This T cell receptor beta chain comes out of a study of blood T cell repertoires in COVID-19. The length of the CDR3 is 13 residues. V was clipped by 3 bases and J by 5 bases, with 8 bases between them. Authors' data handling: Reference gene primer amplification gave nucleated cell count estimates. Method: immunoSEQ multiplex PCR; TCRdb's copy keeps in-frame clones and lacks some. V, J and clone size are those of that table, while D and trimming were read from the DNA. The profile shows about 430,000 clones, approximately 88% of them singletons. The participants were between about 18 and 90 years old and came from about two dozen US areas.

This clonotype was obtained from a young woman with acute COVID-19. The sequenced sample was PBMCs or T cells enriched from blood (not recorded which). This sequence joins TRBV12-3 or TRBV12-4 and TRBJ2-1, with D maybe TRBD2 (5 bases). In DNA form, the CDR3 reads TGTGCCAGCAGTTTGCAAGCGGACAATGAGCAGTTCTTC. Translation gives CASSLQADNEQFF.